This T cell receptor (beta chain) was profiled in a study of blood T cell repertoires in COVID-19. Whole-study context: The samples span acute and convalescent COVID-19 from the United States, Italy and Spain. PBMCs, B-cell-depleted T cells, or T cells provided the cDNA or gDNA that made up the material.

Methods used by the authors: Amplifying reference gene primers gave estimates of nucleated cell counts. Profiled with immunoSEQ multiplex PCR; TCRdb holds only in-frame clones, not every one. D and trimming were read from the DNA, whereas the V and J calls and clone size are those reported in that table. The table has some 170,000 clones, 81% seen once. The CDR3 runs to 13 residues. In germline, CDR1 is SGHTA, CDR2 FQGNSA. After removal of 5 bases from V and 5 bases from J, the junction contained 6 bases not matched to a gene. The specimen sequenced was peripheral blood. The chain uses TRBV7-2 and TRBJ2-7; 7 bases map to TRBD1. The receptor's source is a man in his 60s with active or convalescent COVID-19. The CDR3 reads CASSRQGGNEQYF. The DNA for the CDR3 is TGTGCCAGCAGCCGACAGGGTGGGAACGAGCAGTACTTC.